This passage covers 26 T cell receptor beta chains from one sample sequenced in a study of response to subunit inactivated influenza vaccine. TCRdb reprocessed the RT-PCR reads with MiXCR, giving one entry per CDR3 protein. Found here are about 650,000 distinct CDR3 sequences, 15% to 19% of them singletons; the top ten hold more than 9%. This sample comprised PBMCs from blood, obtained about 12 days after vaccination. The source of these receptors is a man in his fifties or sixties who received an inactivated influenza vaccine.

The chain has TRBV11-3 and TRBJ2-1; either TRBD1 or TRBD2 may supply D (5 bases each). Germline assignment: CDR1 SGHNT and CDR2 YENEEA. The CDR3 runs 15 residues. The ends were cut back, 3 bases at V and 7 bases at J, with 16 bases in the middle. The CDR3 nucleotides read TGTGCCAGCAGCTTTACGAGGGGAGATGGGAATGAGCAGTTCTTC. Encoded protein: CASSFTRGDGNEQFF. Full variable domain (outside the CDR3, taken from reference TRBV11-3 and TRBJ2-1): EAGVVQSPRYKIIEKKQPVAFWCNPISGHNTLYWYLQNLGQGPELLIRYENEEAVDDSQLPKDRFSAERLKGVDSTLKIQPAELGDSAVYLCASSFTRGDGNEQFFGPGTRLTVL.

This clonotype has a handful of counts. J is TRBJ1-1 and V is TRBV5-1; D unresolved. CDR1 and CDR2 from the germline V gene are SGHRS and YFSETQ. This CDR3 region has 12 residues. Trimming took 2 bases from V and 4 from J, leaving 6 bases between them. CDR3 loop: CASSLQATEAFF. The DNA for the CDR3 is TGCGCCAGCAGCTTACAAGCCACTGAAGCTTTCTTT.

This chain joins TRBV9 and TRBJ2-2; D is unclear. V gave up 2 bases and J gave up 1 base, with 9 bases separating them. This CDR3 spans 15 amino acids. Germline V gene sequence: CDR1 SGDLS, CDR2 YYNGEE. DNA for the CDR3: TGTGCCAGCAGCGTCGGAACGGGGAACACCGGGGAGCTGTTTTTT. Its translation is CASSVGTGNTGELFF.

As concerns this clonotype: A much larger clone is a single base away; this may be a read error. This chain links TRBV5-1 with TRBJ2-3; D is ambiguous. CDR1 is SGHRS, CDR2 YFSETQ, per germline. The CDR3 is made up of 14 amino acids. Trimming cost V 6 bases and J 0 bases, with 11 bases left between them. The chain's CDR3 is CASIPSRSTDTQYF. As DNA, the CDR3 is TGCGCCAGCATCCCGAGTCGCAGCACAGATACGCAGTATTTT.

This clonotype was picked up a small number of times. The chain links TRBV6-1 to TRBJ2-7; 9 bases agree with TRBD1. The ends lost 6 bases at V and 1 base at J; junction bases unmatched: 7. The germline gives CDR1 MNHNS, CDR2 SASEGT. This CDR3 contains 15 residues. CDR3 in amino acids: CASSPDRGNSYEQYF. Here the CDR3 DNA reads TGTGCCAGCAGCCCGGACAGGGGCAATTCCTACGAGCAGTACTTC.

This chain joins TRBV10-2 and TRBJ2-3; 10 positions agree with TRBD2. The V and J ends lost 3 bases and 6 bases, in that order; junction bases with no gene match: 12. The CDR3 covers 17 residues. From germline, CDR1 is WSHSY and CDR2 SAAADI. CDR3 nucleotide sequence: TGCGCCAGCAGTGACCAAGCGGGGGGGTATCTGGGCGATACGCAGTATTTT. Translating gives CASSDQAGGYLGDTQYF.

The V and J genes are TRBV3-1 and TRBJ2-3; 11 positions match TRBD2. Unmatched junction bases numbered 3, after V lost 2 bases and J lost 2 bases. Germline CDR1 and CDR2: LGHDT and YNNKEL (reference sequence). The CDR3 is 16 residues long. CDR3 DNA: TGTGCCAGCAGCCAAACGACTAGCGGGGACACAGATACGCAGTATTTT. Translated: CASSQTTSGDTDTQYF.

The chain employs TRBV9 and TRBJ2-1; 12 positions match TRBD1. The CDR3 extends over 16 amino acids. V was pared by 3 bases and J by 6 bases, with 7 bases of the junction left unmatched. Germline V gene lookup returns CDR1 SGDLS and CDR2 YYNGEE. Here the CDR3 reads CASSAPGQGASNEQFF. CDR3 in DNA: TGTGCCAGCAGCGCCCCGGGACAGGGGGCGAGCAATGAGCAGTTCTTC.

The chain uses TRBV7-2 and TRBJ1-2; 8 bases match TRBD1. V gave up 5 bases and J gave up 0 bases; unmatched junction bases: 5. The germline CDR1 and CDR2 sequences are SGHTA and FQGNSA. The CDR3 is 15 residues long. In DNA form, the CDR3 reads TGTGCCAGCAGCAGACAGGGGATTTCTAACTATGGCTACACCTTC. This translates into CASSRQGISNYGYTF. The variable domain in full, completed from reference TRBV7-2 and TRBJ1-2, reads GAGVSQSPSNKVTEKGKDVELRCDPISGHTALYWYRQSLGQGLEFLIYFQGNSAPDKSGLPSDRFSAERTGGSVSTLTIQRTQQEDSAVYLCASSRQGISNYGYTFGSGTRLTVV.

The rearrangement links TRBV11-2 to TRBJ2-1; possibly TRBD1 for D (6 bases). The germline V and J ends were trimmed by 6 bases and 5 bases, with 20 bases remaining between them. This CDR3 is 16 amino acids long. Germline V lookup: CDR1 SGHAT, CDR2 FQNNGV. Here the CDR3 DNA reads TGTGCCAGCAGGCAGGGGTTCCTCCGGAGAAACAATGAGCAGTTCTTC. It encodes CASRQGFLRRNNEQFF.

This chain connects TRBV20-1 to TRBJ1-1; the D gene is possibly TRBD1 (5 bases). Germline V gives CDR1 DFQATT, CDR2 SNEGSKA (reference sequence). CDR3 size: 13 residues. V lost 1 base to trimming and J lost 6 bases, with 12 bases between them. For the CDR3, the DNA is TGCAGTGCTAGAGGACAGTCCCCAGCTGAAGCTTTCTTT. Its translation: CSARGQSPAEAFF.

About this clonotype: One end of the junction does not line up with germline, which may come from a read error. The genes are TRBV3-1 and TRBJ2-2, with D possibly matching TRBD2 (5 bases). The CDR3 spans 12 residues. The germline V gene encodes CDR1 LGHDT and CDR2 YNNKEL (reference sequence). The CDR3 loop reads CASSQLSGVLFF. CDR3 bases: TGTGCCAGCAGCCAACTTTCCGGGGTGCTGTTTTTT.

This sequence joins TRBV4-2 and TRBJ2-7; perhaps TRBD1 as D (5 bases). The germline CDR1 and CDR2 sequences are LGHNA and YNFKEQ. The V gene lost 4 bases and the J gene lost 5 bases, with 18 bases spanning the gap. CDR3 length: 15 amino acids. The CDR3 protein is CASSLRAGPQDEQYF. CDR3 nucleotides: TGTGCCAGCAGCCTAAGGGCCGGTCCACAGGACGAGCAGTACTTC.

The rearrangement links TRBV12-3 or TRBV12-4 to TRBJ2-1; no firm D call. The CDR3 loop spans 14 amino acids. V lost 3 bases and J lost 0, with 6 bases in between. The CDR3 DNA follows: TGTGCCAGCAGTTTTACTTCCTCCTACAATGAGCAGTTCTTC. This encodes CASSFTSSYNEQFF.

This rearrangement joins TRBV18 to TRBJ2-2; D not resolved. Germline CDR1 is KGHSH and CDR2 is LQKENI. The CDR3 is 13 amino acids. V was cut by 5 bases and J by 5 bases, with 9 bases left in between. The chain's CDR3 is CASSTQKTGELFF. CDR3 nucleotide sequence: TGTGCCAGCTCAACACAGAAAACCGGGGAGCTGTTTTTT.

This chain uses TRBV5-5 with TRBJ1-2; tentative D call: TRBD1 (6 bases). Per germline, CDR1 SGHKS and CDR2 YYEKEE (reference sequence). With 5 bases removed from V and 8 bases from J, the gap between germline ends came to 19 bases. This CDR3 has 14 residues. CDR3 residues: CASRPGTKLFGYTF. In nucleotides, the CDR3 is TGTGCCAGCAGGCCCGGGACAAAGCTTTTCGGCTACACCTTC.

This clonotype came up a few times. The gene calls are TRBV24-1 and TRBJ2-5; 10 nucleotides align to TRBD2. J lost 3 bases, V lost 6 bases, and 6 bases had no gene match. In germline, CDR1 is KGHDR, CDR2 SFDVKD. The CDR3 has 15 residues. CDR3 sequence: CATSPSGGAEETQYF. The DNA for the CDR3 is TGTGCCACCAGTCCAAGCGGGGGGGCCGAAGAGACCCAGTACTTC.

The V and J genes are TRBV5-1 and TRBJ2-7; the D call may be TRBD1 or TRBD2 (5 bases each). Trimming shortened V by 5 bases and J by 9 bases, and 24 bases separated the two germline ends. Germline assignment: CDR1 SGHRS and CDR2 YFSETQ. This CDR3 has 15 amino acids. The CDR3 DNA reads TGCGCCAGCAGATGGGACGCCCGAGCCGGCCTGAGGCAGTACTTC. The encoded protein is CASRWDARAGLRQYF.

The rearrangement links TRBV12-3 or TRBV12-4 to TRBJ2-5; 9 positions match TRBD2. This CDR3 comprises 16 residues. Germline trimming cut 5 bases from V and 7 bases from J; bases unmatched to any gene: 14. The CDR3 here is CASSGSAGGPVGTQYF. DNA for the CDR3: TGTGCCAGCAGTGGGTCGGCGGGAGGGCCTGTAGGGACCCAGTACTTC.

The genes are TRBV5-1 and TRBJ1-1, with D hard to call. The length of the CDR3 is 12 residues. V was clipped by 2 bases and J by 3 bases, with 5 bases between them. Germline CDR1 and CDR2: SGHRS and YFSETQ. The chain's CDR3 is CASSFDYTEAFF. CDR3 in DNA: TGCGCCAGCAGCTTCGATTACACTGAAGCTTTCTTT.

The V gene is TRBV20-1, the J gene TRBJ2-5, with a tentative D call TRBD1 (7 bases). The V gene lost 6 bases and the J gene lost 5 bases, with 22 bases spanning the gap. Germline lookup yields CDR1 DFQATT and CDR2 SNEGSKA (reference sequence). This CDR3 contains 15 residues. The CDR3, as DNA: TGCAGTGCCGACAGAAGGCGGGACAGTCGGGAGACCCAGTACTTC. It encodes CSADRRRDSRETQYF.

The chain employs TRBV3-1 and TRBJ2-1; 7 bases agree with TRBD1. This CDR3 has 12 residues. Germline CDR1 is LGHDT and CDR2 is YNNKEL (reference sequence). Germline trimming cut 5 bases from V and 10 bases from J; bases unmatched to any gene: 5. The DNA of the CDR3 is TGTGCCAGCAGCGAACGACAGGGAGAGCAGTTCTTC. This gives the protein CASSERQGEQFF.

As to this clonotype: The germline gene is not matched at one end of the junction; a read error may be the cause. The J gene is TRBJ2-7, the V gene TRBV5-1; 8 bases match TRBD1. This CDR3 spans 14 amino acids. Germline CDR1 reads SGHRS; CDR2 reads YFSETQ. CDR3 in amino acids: CSSSSGTGSYEQYF. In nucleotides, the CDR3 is TGCTCCAGCAGCTCCGGGACAGGATCCTACGAGCAGTACTTC.

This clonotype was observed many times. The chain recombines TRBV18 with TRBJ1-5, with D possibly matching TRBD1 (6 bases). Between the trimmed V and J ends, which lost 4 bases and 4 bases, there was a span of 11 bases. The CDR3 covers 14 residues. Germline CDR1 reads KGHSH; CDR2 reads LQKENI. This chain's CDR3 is CASSLTGRNQPQHF. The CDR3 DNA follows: TGTGCCAGCTCACTTACAGGGAGGAATCAGCCCCAGCATTTT.

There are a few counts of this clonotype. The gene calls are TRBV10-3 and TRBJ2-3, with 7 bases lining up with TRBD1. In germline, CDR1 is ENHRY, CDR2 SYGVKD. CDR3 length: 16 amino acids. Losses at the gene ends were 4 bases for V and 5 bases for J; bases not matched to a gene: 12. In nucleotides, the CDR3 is TGTGCCATCAGTGGATTAGAGAGGGGGCGTGGAGATACGCAGTATTTT. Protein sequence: CAISGLERGRGDTQYF.

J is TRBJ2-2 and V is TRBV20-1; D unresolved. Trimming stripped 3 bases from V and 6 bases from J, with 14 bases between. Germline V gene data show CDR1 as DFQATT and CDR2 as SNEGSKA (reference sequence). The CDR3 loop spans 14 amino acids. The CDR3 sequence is CSASGSPAAGELFF. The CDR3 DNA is TGCAGTGCTAGCGGGTCCCCGGCAGCCGGGGAGCTGTTTTTT.